This T cell receptor (beta chain) was obtained from a study of OX40 agonist ivuxolimab in advanced cancers. Overall study context: Each dose-escalation patient presented with hepatocellular carcinoma, melanoma, renal cell or head and neck cancer. General study findings and limits: Average numbers of expanded clones were greater in CD8+ T cells than in CD4+.

Blood was sampled at baseline, cycle 4 day 1, and cycle 7 day 1. Clones were sequenced by immunoSEQ multiplex PCR, and TCRdb holds only the in-frame ones, with some missing. The sample records tens of thousands of clones, approximately 89% being singletons. For this clone: Its antigen is undetermined.

CDR1 is SGHTA, CDR2 FQGNSA, per germline. The germline V and J ends were trimmed by 1 base and 4 bases, with 14 bases remaining between them. This CDR3 is 15 amino acids long. The sequenced sample was CD4+ or CD8+ T cells sorted from blood, obtained in a trial of the OX40 agonist ivuxolimab. J is TRBJ2-7 and V is TRBV7-2, with D tentatively TRBD2 (5 bases). The clonotype originates from an adult with an advanced solid tumor such as melanoma, head and neck, liver or kidney cancer. CDR3: CASSLGGAAGYEQYF. CDR3 bases: TGTGCCAGCAGCTTAGGGGGAGCGGCGGGTTACGAGCAGTACTTC.